A single sample is the source of the 6 T cell receptor beta chains below, sequenced in a study of T cells in localized non-small cell lung cancer. Here immunoSEQ multiplex PCR was the method, and the copy in TCRdb shows in-frame clones only, minus some. The sample consists of approximately 47,000 clones, more than 85% of them appearing once. The source was PBMCs, collected before any cancer treatment. These receptors were collected from a man aged 35-69 years with stage II lung adenocarcinoma.

The V and J genes are TRBV5-1 and TRBJ1-2; unclear D gene. The length of the CDR3 is 14 residues. Germline assignment: CDR1 SGHRS and CDR2 YFSETQ. V was cut by 0 bases and J by 6 bases, with 12 bases left in between. The CDR3: CASSLVQSWDGYTF. DNA of the CDR3: TGCGCCAGCAGCTTGGTACAGTCCTGGGATGGCTACACCTTC.

The chain couples TRBV6-5 to TRBJ1-2, with TRBD1 as a possible D gene (5 bases). Trimming left V 7 bases short and J 3 bases short, with 15 bases between. The CDR3 covers 14 residues. The V gene's germline CDR1 is MNHEY and CDR2 SVGAGI. Written as DNA, the CDR3 is TGTGCCAGCACAGGGACCTGGCACTACTATGGCTACACCTTC. It yields the protein CASTGTWHYYGYTF.

V and J are TRBV2 and TRBJ2-3; 10 nucleotides agree with TRBD2. Germline lookup yields CDR1 SNHLY and CDR2 FYNNEI. The length of the CDR3 is 16 residues. With 3 bases clipped from V and 3 bases from J, the junction kept 6 bases outside the gene matches. The CDR3 DNA sequence: TGTGCCAGCAGTGATTCTAGCGGGGGCTTTACAGATACGCAGTATTTT. Residues: CASSDSSGGFTDTQYF.

The V call is TRBV7-8, the J call TRBJ2-1; tentative D call: TRBD2 (6 bases). Trimming shortened V by 4 bases and J by 9 bases, and 13 bases separated the two germline ends. Germline CDR1 and CDR2: SGHVS and FQNEAQ. The CDR3 is 13 amino acids. The CDR3 loop reads CASSSSRAGEQFF. In DNA, the CDR3 is TGTGCCAGCAGCTCCTCCCGAGCGGGTGAGCAGTTCTTC.

The CDR3 spells CASSNSNTGELFF. The CDR3 DNA reads as TGTGCCAGCAGCAATTCGAACACCGGGGAGCTGTTTTTT. V and J are TRBV7-2 and TRBJ2-2, with D hard to call. Germline values: CDR1 SGHTA, CDR2 FQGNSA. V lost 5 bases, J lost 0 bases, and 4 bases lay in between. The CDR3 runs 13 residues.

This chain uses TRBV7-6 with TRBJ1-1; D is perhaps TRBD1 (5 bases). Between the trimmed V and J ends, which lost 1 base and 2 bases, there was a span of 11 bases. This CDR3 contains 15 residues. From germline, CDR1 is SGHVS and CDR2 FNYEAQ. CDR3 nucleotide sequence: TGTGCCAGCAGCTTAGAAGGGGCCGATAACACTGAAGCTTTCTTT. Protein product: CASSLEGADNTEAFF.